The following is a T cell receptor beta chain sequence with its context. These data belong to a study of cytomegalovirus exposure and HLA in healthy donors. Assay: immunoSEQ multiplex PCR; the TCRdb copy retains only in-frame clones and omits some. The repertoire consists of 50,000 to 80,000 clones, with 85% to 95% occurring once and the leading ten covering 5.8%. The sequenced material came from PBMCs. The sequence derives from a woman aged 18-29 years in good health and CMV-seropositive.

In DNA form, the CDR3 reads TGTGCCAGTAGTATAGTAGCTAGCGGGGGGAGAGAGCAGTTCTTC. Protein: CASSIVASGGREQFF. The J gene is TRBJ2-1, the V gene TRBV19; the match to TRBD2 covers 11 bases. V lost 1 base and J lost 10; bases outside the gene matches: 6. Germline V gene data show CDR1 as LNHDA and CDR2 as SQIVND (reference sequence). CDR3 length: 15 amino acids.